This is a list of T cell receptor beta chains from one sample in a study of cytomegalovirus exposure and HLA in healthy donors. Assay: immunoSEQ multiplex PCR; the TCRdb copy retains only in-frame clones and omits some. The repertoire holds approximately 260,000 clones, with about 90% as singletons. Sequencing was performed on PBMCs. Every receptor here comes from a girl aged 2 to 10 in good health and CMV-seronegative. Both conserved end residues are part of each CDR3. D genes are given only for firm matches. Rows may omit the clone size; those that give it use once, few, many or a size class.

v_call	j_call	d_call	clone_size	cdr3_nt	cdr3_aa
TRBV9	TRBJ2-7	-	once	TGTGCCAGCAGCGTAATAGCGGCGGATGGGGAGCAGTACTTC	CASSVIAADGEQYF
TRBV6-5	TRBJ1-6	TRBD1	-	TGTGCCAGCAGTTACGAGGGCGGGACAGGGAATTCACCCCTCCACTTT	CASSYEGGTGNSPLHF
TRBV4-1	TRBJ2-2	TRBD2	-	TGCGCCAGCAGACTAGGACTAGCGGGGAACACCGGGGAGCTGTTTTTT	CASRLGLAGNTGELFF
TRBV30	TRBJ1-4	-	-	TGTGCCTGGAGTCCCTCAACTAATGAAAAACTGTTTTTT	CAWSPSTNEKLFF
TRBV4-2	TRBJ2-3	TRBD2	-	TGTGCCAGCAGCCAAGATCGACTTGAGGCGGGAGCTTTTGAGGGCACAGATACGCAGTATTTT	CASSQDRLEAGAFEGTDTQYF
TRBV19	TRBJ2-5	TRBD1	-	TGTGCCAGTAGTACCAGGACAGGCCCCCCCGGGACCCAGTACTTC	CASSTRTGPPGTQYF
TRBV9	TRBJ1-3	TRBD1	-	TGTGCCAGCAGCGTAGTCGGGACAGGTGGCACCATATATTTT	CASSVVGTGGTIYF
TRBV4-1	TRBJ1-5	-	-	TGCGCCAGCAGCCAACGCCTTGGCCAGTCCGATCAGCCCCAGCATTTT	CASSQRLGQSDQPQHF
TRBV6-1	TRBJ2-4	TRBD1	-	TGTGCCAGCAGGACAGGGCAAAACATTCAGTACTTC	CASRTGQNIQYF
TRBV2	TRBJ1-1	TRBD1	-	TGTGCCAGCGACTATACAGGGGGCGCGGACACTGAAGCTTTCTTT	CASDYTGGADTEAFF
TRBV10-2	TRBJ1-5	-	-	TGCGCCAGCAGTGAAATGGCAGGGGCTAATCAGCCCCAGCATTTT	CASSEMAGANQPQHF
TRBV15	TRBJ2-3	-	once	TGTGCCACCGGCAGAGGCGCGGGCCCAGATACGCAGTATTTT	CATGRGAGPDTQYF
TRBV10-3	TRBJ1-2	-	-	TGTGCCATCAGTGAGGGCAGGGGTAGGGGCAACTATGGCTACACCTTC	CAISEGRGRGNYGYTF
TRBV13	TRBJ2-7	TRBD1	-	TGTGCCAGCAGCTTAGGCCGGGGACAGGTGGTCTACGAGCAGTACTTC	CASSLGRGQVVYEQYF
TRBV19	TRBJ1-5	TRBD1	-	TGTGCCAGTAGTTTCTCAACCGGGACAGGGGATCAGCCCCAGCATTTT	CASSFSTGTGDQPQHF
TRBV11-2	TRBJ1-1	-	once	TGTGCCAGCAGCCCAAATATGGCGGTGGACACTGAAGCTTTCTTT	CASSPNMAVDTEAFF
TRBV2	TRBJ1-4	TRBD1	once	TGTGCCAGCGCCGGGACAGGGGGCCCTTTTAATGAAAAACTGTTTTTT	CASAGTGGPFNEKLFF
TRBV7-8	TRBJ2-1	TRBD1	-	TGTGCCAGCAGCCTGGACAGGGCAGTTTATGAGCAGTTCTTC	CASSLDRAVYEQFF
TRBV27	TRBJ1-2	TRBD1	-	TGTGCCAGCAGGGACAGGGGGCGAAACTATGGCTACACCTTC	CASRDRGRNYGYTF
TRBV6-6	TRBJ1-2	-	once	TGTGCCAGCAGTTACGACTCCGTGAACTATGGCTACACCTTC	CASSYDSVNYGYTF
TRBV9	TRBJ2-7	TRBD1	-	TGTGCCAGCAGCGTTGCAGGGGGAATTTCCTACGAGCAGTACTTC	CASSVAGGISYEQYF
TRBV11-1	TRBJ1-1	TRBD1	-	TGTGCCAGCAGCCCTAGTGGACAGGGTGGCGACACTGAAGCTTTCTTT	CASSPSGQGGDTEAFF
TRBV5-6	TRBJ1-1	-	few	TGTGCCAGCAGCGCGGGACGGTTGAACACTGAAGCTTTCTTT	CASSAGRLNTEAFF
TRBV7-3	TRBJ2-5	-	-	TGTGCCAGCAGCTTAATGTCCCAGGTCGGAGAGACCCAGTACTTC	CASSLMSQVGETQYF
TRBV27	TRBJ2-2	-	-	TGTGCCAGCAGTTTGGTACTAGCCAACACCGGGGAGCTGTTTTTT	CASSLVLANTGELFF
TRBV19	TRBJ2-7	TRBD2	once	TGTGCCAGTAGTATGGGTAGCGGGGGGCCCTACGAGCAGTACTTC	CASSMGSGGPYEQYF
TRBV6-6	TRBJ2-2	TRBD1	-	TGTGCCAGCAGTTACTACAGGGGGGAGCTCCCCGGGGAGCTGTTTTTT	CASSYYRGELPGELFF
TRBV7-9	TRBJ2-7	TRBD2	-	TGTGCCGGCGGGATTAGCGGGGCTCAACCCTACGAGCAGTACTTC	CAGGISGAQPYEQYF
TRBV2	TRBJ2-1	TRBD1	-	TGTGCCAGCATACAGGGGGCGGTCAATGAGCAGTTCTTC	CASIQGAVNEQFF
TRBV6-1	TRBJ2-7	-	-	TGTGCCAGCAGCAGCCGACACCTAACCTACGAGCAGTACTTC	CASSSRHLTYEQYF
TRBV7-2	TRBJ2-6	-	-	TGTGCCAGCAGCCTAGAGAGTACCGGGGCCAACGTCCTGACTTTC	CASSLESTGANVLTF
TRBV7-6	TRBJ2-7	-	-	TGTGCCAGCAGCTCCCCTCTGGAGGGGGCCGACCACGAGCAGTACTTC	CASSSPLEGADHEQYF
TRBV25-1	TRBJ1-2	TRBD1	-	TGTGCCAGCAGTCGGACAGGGAGGCGGTATGGCTACACCTTC	CASSRTGRRYGYTF
TRBV27	TRBJ1-5	-	-	TGTGCCAGCAGGCTCGGGGGGCAGGCGAATCAGCCCCAGCATTTT	CASRLGGQANQPQHF
TRBV23-1	TRBJ1-2	TRBD1	-	TGCGCCAGCACCGGACAGGGCCCCTTTAACTATGGCTACACCTTC	CASTGQGPFNYGYTF
TRBV7-9	TRBJ1-3	-	-	TGTGCCAGCAGCTTAAGGGCAGGGTCACCCCGCTTAACTGGAAACACCATATATTTT	CASSLRAGSPRLTGNTIYF
TRBV5-6	TRBJ2-1	TRBD2	-	TGTGCCAGCATAGGACTAGCGGGAGTCAATGAGCAGTTCTTC	CASIGLAGVNEQFF
TRBV7-9	TRBJ2-1	TRBD2	-	TGTGCCAGCAGCACCTGGACTAGCGGAACATCTACCTACAATGAGCAGTTCTTC	CASSTWTSGTSTYNEQFF
TRBV28	TRBJ2-1	TRBD2	-	TGTGCCAGCAGTCCTCCCGAACTAGCGGGGGGCTTTGAGCAGTTCTTC	CASSPPELAGGFEQFF
TRBV5-1	TRBJ2-1	TRBD1	once	TGCGCCAGCAGCTTTCCGGGACAGGGGTACAATGAGCAGTTCTTC	CASSFPGQGYNEQFF
TRBV5-4	TRBJ2-1	TRBD2	-	TGTGCCAGCAGCTCCTATCTAGCGGCGGGCGGGAGGGCCTACAATGAGCAGTTCTTC	CASSSYLAAGGRAYNEQFF